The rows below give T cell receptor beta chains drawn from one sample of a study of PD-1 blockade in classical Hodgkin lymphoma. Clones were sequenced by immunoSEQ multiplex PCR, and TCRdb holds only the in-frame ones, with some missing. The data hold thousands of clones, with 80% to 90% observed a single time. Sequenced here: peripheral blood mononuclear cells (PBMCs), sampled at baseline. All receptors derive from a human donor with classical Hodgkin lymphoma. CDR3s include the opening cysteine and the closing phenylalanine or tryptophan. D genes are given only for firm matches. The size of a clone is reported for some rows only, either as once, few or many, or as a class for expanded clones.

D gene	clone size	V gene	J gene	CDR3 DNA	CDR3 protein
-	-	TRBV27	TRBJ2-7	TGTGCCAGCGGCCGGGACGGGCCCTACGAGCAGTACTTC	CASGRDGPYEQYF
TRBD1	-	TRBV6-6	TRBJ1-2	TGTGCCAGCAGTTATTCGGAGGGGGCGGCTGGCTACACCTTC	CASSYSEGAAGYTF
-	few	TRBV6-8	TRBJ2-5	TGTGCCAGCAGTTACTCTGAGACCCAGTACTTC	CASSYSETQYF
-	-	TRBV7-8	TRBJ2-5	TGTGCCAGCAGCCTAGGTTGGACAGAAGAGACCCAGTACTTC	CASSLGWTEETQYF
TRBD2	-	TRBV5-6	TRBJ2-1	TGTGCCAGCAGCGACGTAGCGGGAGGTGAGCAGTTCTTC	CASSDVAGGEQFF
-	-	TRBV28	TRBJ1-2	TGTGCCAGCAGACGAGGACAGAACTATGGCTACACCTTC	CASRRGQNYGYTF
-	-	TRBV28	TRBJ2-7	TGTGCCAGCAGTTTTAAAGGGGTCTCCTACGAGCAGTACTTC	CASSFKGVSYEQYF
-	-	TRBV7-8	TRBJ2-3	TGTGCCAGCAGCTATCGGGACCCAATAGGTAGCACAGATACGCAGTATTTT	CASSYRDPIGSTDTQYF
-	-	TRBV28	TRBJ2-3	TGTGCCAGCAGTTCCTATCAAGGCACAGATACGCAGTATTTT	CASSSYQGTDTQYF
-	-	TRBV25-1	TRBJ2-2	TGTGCCAGCTCCTGGGCGGCTCCCGGGGAGCTGTTTTTT	CASSWAAPGELFF
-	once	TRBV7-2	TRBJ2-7	TGTGCCAGCAGCTTAGGAGGGGGAGAGCAGTACTTC	CASSLGGGEQYF
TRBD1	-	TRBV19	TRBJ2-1	TGTGCCAGTAGCGTGGAGACAGGGCCCCCTGAGCAGTTCTTC	CASSVETGPPEQFF
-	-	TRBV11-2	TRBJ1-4	TGTGCCAGCAGCTTTGGGGGTTACGAAAAACTGTTTTTT	CASSFGGYEKLFF
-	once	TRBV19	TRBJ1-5	TGTGCCAGTAGTAATATGGGGCATAGCAATCAGCCCCAGCATTTT	CASSNMGHSNQPQHF
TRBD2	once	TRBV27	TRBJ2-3	TGTGCCAGCAGCTTAGCGGGAGGGCCGGGGGGGTCGGATACGCAGTATTTT	CASSLAGGPGGSDTQYF
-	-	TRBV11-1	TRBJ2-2	TGTGCCAGCAGCTTAATAGGGGCCGGGGAGCTGTTTTTT	CASSLIGAGELFF
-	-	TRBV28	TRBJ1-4	TGTGCCAGCAGTAATCTCGGAACTAATGAAAAACTGTTTTTT	CASSNLGTNEKLFF
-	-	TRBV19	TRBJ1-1	TGTGCCAGTAGTATCGGAGGAAAGAACACTGAAGCTTTCTTT	CASSIGGKNTEAFF
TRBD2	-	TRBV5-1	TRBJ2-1	TGCGCCAGCAGCCCATCCCGGCTAGCGGGAGGAGGCAATGAGCAGTTCTTC	CASSPSRLAGGGNEQFF
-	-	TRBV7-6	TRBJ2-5	TGTGCCAGCAGCTATGGGTCTCCCGGAGAGACCCAGTACTTC	CASSYGSPGETQYF
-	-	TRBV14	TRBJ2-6	TGTGCCAGCAGCCAAGTACTAAGGGCGGCCGGGGCCAACGTCCTGACTTTC	CASSQVLRAAGANVLTF
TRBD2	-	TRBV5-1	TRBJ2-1	TGCGCCAGCAACCGGGAGGGTGGCTCCTACAATGAGCAGTTCTTC	CASNREGGSYNEQFF
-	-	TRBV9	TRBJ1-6	TGTGCCAGCAGCGCCAATTCGGGGGTGCCTAATTCACCCCTCCACTTT	CASSANSGVPNSPLHF
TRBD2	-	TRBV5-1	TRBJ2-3	TGCGCCAGCAGCTTGGGACTAGCGGGAGATACGCAGTATTTT	CASSLGLAGDTQYF
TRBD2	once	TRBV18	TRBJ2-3	TGTGCCAGCTCACCAAGACTAGCGGGAAGTGTTGATACGCAGTATTTT	CASSPRLAGSVDTQYF
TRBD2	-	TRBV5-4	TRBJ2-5	TGTGCCAGCAGCTTGGCAGCGGGAAAAGCGGGGGGGACCCAGTACTTC	CASSLAAGKAGGTQYF
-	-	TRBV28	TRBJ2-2	TGTGCCAGCCTCCAAGGCGCGAACACCGGGGAGCTGTTTTTT	CASLQGANTGELFF
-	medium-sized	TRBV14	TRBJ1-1	TGTGCCAGCAGCCCGATGGTCAGCACAAAAGGCACTGAAGCTTTCTTT	CASSPMVSTKGTEAFF
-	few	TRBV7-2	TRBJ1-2	TGTGCCAGCAGCTTAGATTGGAATGGCTACACCTTC	CASSLDWNGYTF
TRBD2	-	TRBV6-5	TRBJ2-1	TGTGCCAGCAGGTCTAGCGGGAGTCTCAATGAGCAGTTCTTC	CASRSSGSLNEQFF
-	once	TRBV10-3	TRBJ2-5	TGTGCCATCAGTGAGTCAAGTGCCGAGAGGACCCAGTACTTC	CAISESSAERTQYF
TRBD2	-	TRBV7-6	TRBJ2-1	TGTGCCAGCAGCTCCCTAAAAGCTAGCGGGAGGGCGTACAATGAGCAGTTCTTC	CASSSLKASGRAYNEQFF
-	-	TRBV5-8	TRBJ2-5	TGTGCCAGCAGTTGGGAGGACATCCAAGAGACCCAGTACTTC	CASSWEDIQETQYF
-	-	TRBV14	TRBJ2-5	TGTGCCAGCAGCCAAGTGGAGCCGCACGCGGTTCTCCGCGAGGAGACCCAGTACTTC	CASSQVEPHAVLREETQYF
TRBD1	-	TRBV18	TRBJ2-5	TGTGCCAGCTCACCCAACAGGGGGCTCGGGGAGACCCAGTACTTC	CASSPNRGLGETQYF
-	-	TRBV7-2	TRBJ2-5	TGTGCCAGCAGCTTAGCTATTACGGGGTTGCGGTACTTC	CASSLAITGLRYF
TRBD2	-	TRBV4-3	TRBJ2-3	TGCGCCAGCAGCCAAGATGTAGCGGGAGGCCGCACAGATACGCAGTATTTT	CASSQDVAGGRTDTQYF
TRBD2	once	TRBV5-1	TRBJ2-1	TGCGCCAGCAGCTTGTACGTCGGACTAGCGGGTGTCAATGAGCAGTTCTTC	CASSLYVGLAGVNEQFF
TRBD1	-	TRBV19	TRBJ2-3	TGTGCCAGTAGTCGACAGGGATCCACAGATACGCAGTATTTT	CASSRQGSTDTQYF
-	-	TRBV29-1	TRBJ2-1	TGCAGCGTTGAAGATCAAGGACAGTATAACAATGAGCAGTTCTTC	CSVEDQGQYNNEQFF
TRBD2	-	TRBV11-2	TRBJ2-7	TGTGCCAGCAGCTTAGAGGGGGGGAGGTCCTACGAGCAGTACTTC	CASSLEGGRSYEQYF
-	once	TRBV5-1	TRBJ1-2	TGCGCCAGCAGCTTGGAGCGGCAGGTTCATGGCTACACCTTC	CASSLERQVHGYTF
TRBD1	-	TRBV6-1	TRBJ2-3	TGTGCCAACCCTACCGGACAGGGGGACACAGATACGCAGTATTTT	CANPTGQGDTDTQYF
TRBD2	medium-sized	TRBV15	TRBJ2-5	TGTGCCACCAGCAGAATAGCGGGAGAGACCCAGTACTTC	CATSRIAGETQYF
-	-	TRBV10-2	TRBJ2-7	TGCGCCAGCAGTGATTACTCTGGGCAGTACTTC	CASSDYSGQYF
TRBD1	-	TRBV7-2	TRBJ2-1	TGTGCCAGCAGCAACCGGGACAGGGTCTATTTCGGGCAGTTCTTC	CASSNRDRVYFGQFF
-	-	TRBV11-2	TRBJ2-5	TGTGCCAGCAGCTTAGATTGGGGGCAGGGGGAGACCCAGTACTTC	CASSLDWGQGETQYF
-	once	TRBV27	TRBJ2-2	TGTGCCAGCAGTTTCTCATCCGTGGCCGGGGAGCTGTTTTTT	CASSFSSVAGELFF
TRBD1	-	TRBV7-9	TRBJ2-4	TGTGCCAGCAGAATTATAGACAGGGACCAAAACATTCAGTACTTC	CASRIIDRDQNIQYF